This TCR beta chain derives from a study of blood T cell dynamics during melanoma immunotherapy (dated by TCRdb to about 2020). In terms of the full investigation: Patients had metastatic melanoma and received first-line pembrolizumab or nivolumab plus ipilimumab as standard of care in the United Kingdom. Peripheral T cell receptor repertoires of metastatic melanoma patients were profiled before and after one cycle of checkpoint inhibitor therapy to find early correlates of response. The training cohort was made up of consecutive patients, while a further independent group of patients from the same centre was pooled to form an external validation set.

Comment on this clone: Its antigen is still unknown. No base-level quality is on record; no much larger clone is a single base apart.

The V and J ends are trimmed by 5 bases and 0 bases, leaving 11 bases between them. The cysteine opens and the phenylalanine closes a CDR3 of 15 amino acids. Only CDR3 DNA remains: 45 bases, in frame from the first base. The germline V gene gives CDR1 as SGHAT and CDR2 as FQNNGV. Every bulk PBMC sample was loaded with the same fixed amount of approximately 0.35 ug of DNA. The immunoSEQ TCRb Assay kit was used according to manufacturer instructions to amplify TCR beta CDR3 sequences from genomic DNA. The KAPA Library Quantification Kit for Illumina platforms was used to quantify the pooled libraries by qPCR. Pooled libraries were clustered at about 0.55-1.2 pM and sequenced on an Illumina NextSeq 500. Regarding the original processing steps: The TCR data were analyzed using immunoSEQ ANALYZER and the R LymphoSeq package. A rearrangement efficiency score was calculated as productive divided by the sum of productive and non-productive CDR3 sequences. Clonality was assessed using the Gini coefficient and diversity using the Renyi index at alpha=1, with pairwise comparisons between timepoints within each patient. Clonal relatedness used an edit distance of 3, and repertoire similarity used the Bhattacharyya coefficient, both computed in LymphoSeq. To classify response, a linear discriminant analysis based on week-3 changes in clonality and diversity was built with the R MASS and caret packages. This immuneACCESS table, as held by TCRdb, lists in-frame sequences with V and J called but not all clones. Of the missing ones, under half trace to an unresolved V gene in checked studies; the others have no known cause. V, J and clone size reflect that table, while D and trimming were determined from the DNA. This sample is represented by around 20,000 clones; around 92% of them were singletons. Of the sample, 1.2% is held by the ten largest clones.

What the research found in general, with its limitations: Whether the T cell clones driving repertoire changes were melanoma-specific or reflected general immune activation could not be determined in the study. Unlike progressors, patients who went on to achieve disease control showed a bifurcated reorganization of the PBMC repertoire at W3, with either increased clonality or increased diversity. The relatively small sample size was recognized as a factor that could limit how well the results generalize.

The time point tag for this specimen amounts to: pre-treatment baseline. Blood samples were collected before treatment (T0) and at week 3 (W3), after the first cycle of checkpoint blockade. Except for a couple of patients with rapid clinical progression, response was assessed 12 weeks after the first infusion by RECIST 1.1; disease control meant complete response, partial response or stable disease. Patients were not eligible if they had prior systemic cancer treatment, concomitant immunosuppressant therapy or synchronous other active malignancies. Bulk PBMC and plasma cell-free DNA were both sequenced for TCR beta so that circulating cells and T cell turnover could be tracked. PBMC were isolated from blood with Lymphoprep and SepMate tubes, followed by red cell lysis. QIAamp DNA Blood Mini kits were used to extract DNA from both PBMC and sorted T cell subsets.

The TCR comes from a human donor with melanoma. This receptor chain uses TRBV11-2 and TRBJ1-3; the D gene assignment is ambiguous. The sample was blood, taken from a patient treated with checkpoint blockade. This receptor carries the CDR3 CASSVSSSSGNTIYF. DNA sequence: TGTGCCAGCAGCGTATCCTCAAGCTCTGGAAACACCATATATTTT. Outside the CDR3, residues come from the reference TRBV11-2 and TRBJ1-3 proteins, so the full variable domain is: EAGVAQSPRYKIIEKRQSVAFWCNPISGHATLYWYQQILGQGPKLLIQFQNNGVVDDSQLPKDRFSAERLKGVDSTLKIQPAKLEDSAVYLCASSVSSSSGNTIYFGEGSWLTVV.